This T cell receptor (beta chain) was recovered during a study of T-cell reconstitution after alpha-beta-depleted transplantation in children. Trimming removed 6 bases from V and 4 bases from J, with 20 bases in between. CDR1 is MGHDK, CDR2 SYGVNS, per germline. The length of the CDR3 is 16 residues. During its preparation, the TCRbeta library received unique molecular identifiers. TCRdb fed the PCR reads into MiXCR, producing one record per CDR3 protein. The sample lists 200,000 to 300,000 distinct CDR3 sequences, around 13% occurring once. This clonotype was detected many times. The sequence derives from a human donor who donated a stem cell graft to a child with acute lymphoblastic leukemia. The chain carries TRBV25-1 and TRBJ2-3; weak D call: TRBD2 (5 bases). Sequenced material: PBMCs from the stem cell graft donor, taken from the stem cell graft. As DNA, the CDR3 is TGTGCCAGCAGCGAGGTAGACTATGTTACGCCAGATACGCAGTATTTT. Residues: CASSEVDYVTPDTQYF. Full variable domain (rest looked up from reference TRBV25-1 and TRBJ2-3): EADIYQTPRYLVIGTGKKITLECSQTMGHDKMYWYQQDPGMELHLIHYSYGVNSTEKGDLSSESTVSRIRTEHFPLTLESARPSHTSQYLCASSEVDYVTPDTQYFGPGTRLTVL.